A selection of T cell receptor beta chains follows, all from one sample in a study of OX40 agonist ivuxolimab in advanced cancers. TCRdb's copy holds only in-frame clones and misses some; the assay was immunoSEQ multiplex PCR. The top ten hold approximately 0.39% of the sample, which has some 65,000 clones, around 86% seen once. This specimen was CD4+ or CD8+ T cells sorted from blood, taken in a trial of the OX40 agonist ivuxolimab. The receptors were gathered from an adult with an advanced solid tumor such as melanoma, head and neck, liver or kidney cancer. The CDR3 runs from the conserved cysteine through the conserved F or W.

TRBV9 CASSLLAGGPSEQFF
TRBV2 CASSPGNNQPQHF
TRBV6-6 CASSGRNTEAFF
TRBV13 CASSFFGTTSYEQYF
TRBV5-4 CASSYGRESGELFF
TRBV25-1 CASSGNIVGAQGYTF
TRBV5-1 CASSLGQGSSYGYTF
TRBV9 CASSSGRSEAFF
TRBV7-6 CASSLTGERGPGTQYF
TRBV7-2 CASSYLAGGGYNEQFF
TRBV6-5 CASSYADGRSQYF
TRBV6-1 CASSPLRTGPLHF
TRBV5-8 CASSLLGQPQHF
TRBV7-9 CASSITQGAGNQPQHF
TRBV5-1 CASSFVSRGSSGANVLTF
TRBV4-1 CASSQGLAGGTDTQYF
TRBV2 CASRGPGTGASPLHF
TRBV4-3 CASSQGRGVAGFMTF
TRBV6-6 CASSYSGYNEQFF
TRBV29-1 CSGRQGNGYTF
TRBV11-2 CASSPGQGGPSNYGYTF
TRBV2 CASIGSPPLEAFF
TRBV5-1 CASSPLGPSYEQYF
TRBV7-2 CASSIRDLGTEAFF
TRBV5-4 CASSRGGSTEAFF
TRBV18 CASSPTGDTQYF
TRBV7-2 CASSLATVTNTGELFF
TRBV7-9 CASSLVGQPLSSGNTIYF
TRBV30 CAWSVDPYGYTF
TRBV7-9 CASSLGEDTTQFF
TRBV7-2 CASSGDRGYEQYF
TRBV9 CASSVAGGDQPQHF
TRBV5-4 CASSLPTGHTDTQYF